Presented here are 6 T cell receptor beta chains from one specimen sequenced in a study of cytomegalovirus exposure and HLA in healthy donors. Primers included in the PCR were 60 Vbeta and 13 Jbeta primers. Generated by immunoSEQ multiplex PCR, the TCRdb table keeps only in-frame clones and is missing some. The table lists 79,000 or so clones, 73% of them singletons. The material sequenced was PBMCs. The source of these receptors is a woman aged 40 to 50 in good health and CMV-seropositive.

The rearrangement joins TRBV2 to TRBJ2-1; D perhaps matches TRBD2 (6 bases). There are 14 residues in the CDR3. Germline loops: CDR1 SNHLY, CDR2 FYNNEI. V was cut by 2 bases and J by 7 bases, with 12 bases left in between. The CDR3 spells CASSETSLSNEQFF. CDR3 DNA sequence: TGTGCCAGCAGTGAAACTAGCTTGTCAAATGAGCAGTTCTTC. Drawing the rest from reference TRBV2 and TRBJ2-1, the complete variable domain is EPEVTQTPSHQVTQMGQEVILRCVPISNHLYFYWYRQILGQKVEFLVSFYNNEISEKSEIFDDQFSVERPDGSNFTLKIRSTKLEDSAMYFCASSETSLSNEQFFGPGTRLTVL.

The CDR3 sequence is CASSLPGTGNSYTF. Here the CDR3 DNA reads TGTGCCAGCAGCCTACCCGGGACAGGGAATTCCTACACCTTC. V is TRBV7-9 and J is TRBJ1-2, with 9 bases matching TRBD1. Germline CDR1 SEHNR, CDR2 FQNEAQ (reference sequence). The CDR3 length is 14 residues. J gave up 10 bases and V 5 bases, and 11 bases lay outside the gene matches.

The CDR3 reads CASSLEGASTNEKLFF. CDR3 in DNA: TGCGCCAGCAGCTTGGAAGGGGCGTCAACTAATGAAAAACTGTTTTTT. V gene TRBV5-1 combines with J gene TRBJ1-4, with D perhaps matching TRBD1 (5 bases). Germline CDR1 SGHRS, CDR2 YFSETQ. The CDR3 totals 16 residues. Trimming shortened V by 0 bases and J by 0 bases, and 9 bases separated the two germline ends.

The chain employs TRBV7-8 and TRBJ2-7, with 9 bases lining up with TRBD1. Germline V gives CDR1 SGHVS, CDR2 FQNEAQ. This CDR3 contains 16 residues. After removal of 1 base from V and 2 bases from J, the junction contained 6 bases not matched to a gene. The CDR3 reads CASSLVRDRAPYEQYF. In nucleotides, the CDR3 is TGTGCCAGCAGCTTAGTCCGGGACAGGGCCCCCTACGAGCAGTACTTC.

V and J are TRBV27 and TRBJ1-1; 7 positions match TRBD1. CDR3 length: 15 residues. CDR1 is MNHEY, CDR2 SMNVEV, per germline (reference sequence). The J segment lost 8 bases and the V segment lost 5 bases, leaving 14 bases of the junction unmatched. In DNA form, the CDR3 reads TGTGCCAGCAGTAGGGGACAGTCTAATGCGCGAGAAGCTTTCTTT. Translation: CASSRGQSNAREAFF.

The chain carries TRBV11-2 and TRBJ1-4, with unresolved D. Germline V gene sequence: CDR1 SGHAT, CDR2 FQNNGV. The length of the CDR3 is 14 residues. Trimming removed 2 bases at V and 6 bases at J, with 10 bases between. The CDR3 DNA is TGTGCCAGCAGCTTATCTGTCCGGTATGAAAAACTGTTTTTT. Amino acid sequence: CASSLSVRYEKLFF.